Included here is one T cell receptor (beta chain) sequence, with context. This specimen belongs to a study of T-cell memory formation after mild COVID-19. TCRdb independently ran MiXCR on the 5' RACE reads; one entry per CDR3 protein. The table has roughly 350,000 distinct CDR3 sequences, 28% seen once. The germline V gene has CDR1 DFQATT and CDR2 SNEGSKA (reference sequence). Trimming removed 2 bases from V and 4 bases from J, with 14 bases in between. The CDR3 sequence is 14 residues long. Sequencing was done on a sample of PBMCs or a T cell subset sorted from them (not recorded which). The V and J genes are TRBV20-1 and TRBJ2-5; D call uncertain. The receptor was isolated from an adult woman who had mild COVID-19 (a few samples of this study predate the infection). Cell type and time point are not known. The DNA for the CDR3 is TGCAGTGCTAGATCGATTCTTTCAGGAGAGACCCAGTACTTC. This encodes CSARSILSGETQYF.